The rows below give T cell receptor beta chains drawn from one sample of a study of T-cell memory formation after mild COVID-19. TCRdb called the 5' RACE reads again in MiXCR, with one record for every CDR3 protein. The table has 550,000 to 700,000 distinct CDR3 sequences, roughly 17% seen once. The sequencing input was PBMCs or a T cell subset sorted from them (not recorded which). The receptors derive from an adult woman who had mild COVID-19 (a few samples of this study predate the infection). Cell type and time point are not known. Both conserved end residues are part of each CDR3. The order of the fields is clone size, D gene, J gene, V gene, CDR3 DNA, CDR3 protein. A D gene is named only where the DNA matches it firmly. Part of the rows lack a size; the others show once, few, many or a class for expanded clones.

>.|TRBD1|TRBJ2-3|TRBV11-2
TGTGCCAGCAGATTTGGGACAGGCCTTAGCACAGATACGCAGTATTTT
CASRFGTGLSTDTQYF
>few|.|TRBJ2-3|TRBV6-1
TGTGCCAGCAGATCTAGGTGGGGCCAGCCCGCAGATACGCAGTATTTT
CASRSRWGQPADTQYF
>few|.|TRBJ2-5|TRBV11-3
TGTGCCAGCAGCCGGGATAACAGCGAAGAGACCCAGTACTTC
CASSRDNSEETQYF
>many|.|TRBJ2-1|TRBV15
TGTGCCACCAGCACCTCCAACGGCGAGCAGTTCTTC
CATSTSNGEQFF
>few|.|TRBJ2-3|TRBV6-1
TGTGCCAGCAGTGAACAAGGACTTCGGGGAGATACGCAGTATTTT
CASSEQGLRGDTQYF
>.|.|TRBJ1-6|TRBV3-1
TGTGCCAGCAGCGTTAGGGATGTGACCTCACCCCTCCACTTT
CASSVRDVTSPLHF
>.|.|TRBJ1-2|TRBV7-9
TGTGCCAGCAGCCGACCCGACAGGTACCAGAACTATGGCTACACCTTC
CASSRPDRYQNYGYTF
>few|.|TRBJ2-1|TRBV14
TGTGCCAGCAGCCAAGACGCTAGCGCGCGGTCCTACAATGAGCAGTTCTTC
CASSQDASARSYNEQFF
>few|.|TRBJ2-1|TRBV20-1
TGCAGTGCTAGAGACTTGACCAACAATGAGCAGTTCTTC
CSARDLTNNEQFF
>.|TRBD1|TRBJ1-5|TRBV20-1
TGCAGTGCGCAGACCGGGACAGGGGGAAATCAGCCCCAGCATTTT
CSAQTGTGGNQPQHF
>few|TRBD2|TRBJ2-7|TRBV29-1
TGCAGCGTTGAAGGACTAGCGGGAGTAAACGAGCAGTACTTC
CSVEGLAGVNEQYF
>.|TRBD2|TRBJ2-5|TRBV5-8
TGTGCCAGCACGGCTTTCAGCGGGAAGCAACAAGAGACCCAGTACTTC
CASTAFSGKQQETQYF
>.|.|TRBJ1-3|TRBV7-9
TGTGCCAGCAGCTTAAACGGGAACTCTGGAAACACCATATATTTT
CASSLNGNSGNTIYF
>.|.|TRBJ2-2|TRBV4-1
TGCGCCAGCAGCCAAGGGCAGGGACCTCCCGGGGAGCTGTTTTTT
CASSQGQGPPGELFF
>many|.|TRBJ2-3|TRBV7-9
TGTGCCAGCAGCTTTCGATTTAGTATTCTGGGGGGAACCACAGATACGCAGTATTTT
CASSFRFSILGGTTDTQYF
>.|.|TRBJ2-7|TRBV5-1
TGCGCCAGCAGCCTTTGGACATTCAACGAGCAGTACTTC
CASSLWTFNEQYF
>.|.|TRBJ2-2|TRBV11-1
TGTGCCAGCAACGCGGGACTGCTGAACACCGGGGAGCTGTTTTTT
CASNAGLLNTGELFF
>.|.|TRBJ1-2|TRBV6-5
TGTGCCAGCAGTTACTCGACCGGGAACGGCTACACCTTC
CASSYSTGNGYTF
>many|.|TRBJ1-1|TRBV27
TGTGCCAGCAGTCCAGAGTGGAACACTGAAGCTTTCTTT
CASSPEWNTEAFF
>.|TRBD1|TRBJ1-4|TRBV5-1
TGCGCCAGCAGCTGGGGGACAGGGGGAACTAATGAAAAACTGTTTTTT
CASSWGTGGTNEKLFF
>.|TRBD1|TRBJ1-1|TRBV7-6
TGTGCCAGCAGCCCACCAGGGGGAGAGACCATGAACACTGAAGATTTCTTT
CASSPPGGETMNTEDFF
>few|TRBD1|TRBJ2-7|TRBV5-4
TGTGCCAGCAGCTTGGCGGACAGGGGCTCCTACGAGCAGTACTTC
CASSLADRGSYEQYF
>few|.|TRBJ1-2|TRBV9
TGTGCCAGCAGCGGTGAAGTAAGTGACGGCTATGGCTACACCTTC
CASSGEVSDGYGYTF
>.|.|TRBJ1-1|TRBV5-1
TGCGCCAGCAGCCCCTTACTCCAGGGTACTGAAGCTTTCTTT
CASSPLLQGTEAFF
>few|.|TRBJ2-2|TRBV7-3
TGTGCCAGCAGCTTCCAGGGGGGGAACACCGGGGAGCTGTTTTTT
CASSFQGGNTGELFF
>few|.|TRBJ2-7|TRBV7-6
TGTGCCAGCAGCCCCCGCTTTCAGTACGAGCAGTACTTC
CASSPRFQYEQYF
>.|.|TRBJ2-2|TRBV7-2
TGTGCCAGCAGTTCTGGACCGGCGGGGGAGCTGTTTTTT
CASSSGPAGELFF
>few|.|TRBJ2-5|TRBV20-1
TGCAGTGCAATTCGTGGGATAGCGCCTGTGCGAGAGACCCAGTACTTC
CSAIRGIAPVRETQYF
>.|TRBD2|TRBJ2-1|TRBV18
TGTGCCAGCTCACCGACTAGCTCAGGCTCCTACAATGAGCAGTTCTTC
CASSPTSSGSYNEQFF
>few|.|TRBJ1-5|TRBV20-1
TGCAGTGCTAGTGTCCTAGTTGGCCTCAATCAGCCCCAGCATTTT
CSASVLVGLNQPQHF
>.|.|TRBJ1-1|TRBV20-1
TGCAGTGCGCCAGGTCCTGGTGACACTGAAGCTTTCTTT
CSAPGPGDTEAFF
>once|.|TRBJ2-7|TRBV9
TGTGCCAGCAGCGTAGCGGGGATTAACGAGCAGTACTTC
CASSVAGINEQYF
>.|TRBD1|TRBJ1-2|TRBV15
TGTGCCACCAGCGGACAGGGGGCGCGAGCCTTC
CATSGQGARAF
>few|.|TRBJ1-1|TRBV9
TGTGCCAGCAGCGTAGGACTACAGGGGAACACTGAAGCTTTCTTT
CASSVGLQGNTEAFF
>.|TRBD1|TRBJ1-1|TRBV11-3
TGTGCCAGCAGCTTAGGGACAGGAGAGAACACTGAAGCTTTCTTT
CASSLGTGENTEAFF
>few|TRBD1|TRBJ2-7|TRBV20-1
TGCAGTGCGGCCGGGACAGCGTCCCAAGAGCAGTACTTC
CSAAGTASQEQYF
>.|.|TRBJ1-2|TRBV30
TGTGCCTGGAGTATCTGGGAGTACCACAACTATGGCTACACCTTC
CAWSIWEYHNYGYTF
>.|TRBD1|TRBJ2-5|TRBV18
TGTGCCAGCTCACCAGGACAGGGCAACCAAGAGACCCAGTACTTC
CASSPGQGNQETQYF
>.|.|TRBJ2-7|TRBV9
TGTGCCAGCAACCCATCCGGGACTCCCTTTGGCGAGCAGTACTTC
CASNPSGTPFGEQYF
>.|.|TRBJ2-7|TRBV6-5
TGTGCCAGCAGTGGCCCGGGACACCAGTTTTACGAGCAGTACTTC
CASSGPGHQFYEQYF
>many|.|TRBJ1-1|TRBV5-1
TGCGCCAGCAGCTTGAACGGGGGCACTGAAGCTTTCTTT
CASSLNGGTEAFF
>.|TRBD2|TRBJ2-7|TRBV6-1
TGTGCCAGCATCCCGGGACTAGCGGGGGCGAGACTCTACGAGCAGTACTTC
CASIPGLAGARLYEQYF
>many|.|TRBJ1-6|TRBV12-3/TRBV12-4
TGTGCCAGCATCCCGAACGTCGGGTATAATTCACCCCTCCACTTT
CASIPNVGYNSPLHF
>.|.|TRBJ2-1|TRBV12-3/TRBV12-4
TGTGCCACCCGAACCCGGGGGTCCTCCTACAATGAGCAGTTCTTC
CATRTRGSSYNEQFF
>.|TRBD1|TRBJ2-5|TRBV7-2
TGTGCCAGCAGCTTAAGCGGGACAGGGGGCGCTGGGGAGACCCAGTACTTC
CASSLSGTGGAGETQYF
>.|TRBD1|TRBJ1-1|TRBV6-5
TGTGCCAGCAGCTGGGACAGCCCGAACACTGAAGCTTTCTTT
CASSWDSPNTEAFF
>.|TRBD1|TRBJ2-3|TRBV30
TGTGCCTGGAGTGCTACAGGGGGAAGTGGGGATACGCAGTATTTT
CAWSATGGSGDTQYF
>few|TRBD1|TRBJ1-1|TRBV10-3
TGTGCCATCGGGAGGGGGCAAACTGAAGCTTTCTTT
CAIGRGQTEAFF
>few|TRBD1|TRBJ2-3|TRBV5-1
TGCGCCAGCAGCTTGGGACAGGGGATTGGCACAGATACGCAGTATTTT
CASSLGQGIGTDTQYF
>few|.|TRBJ1-1|TRBV4-1
TGCGCCAGCAACACAGGGAACACTGAAGCTTTCTTT
CASNTGNTEAFF
>few|.|TRBJ2-7|TRBV29-1
TGCAGCGCTTCGACAGGCCCCTACGAGCAGTACTTC
CSASTGPYEQYF
>few|.|TRBJ1-2|TRBV27
TGTGCCAGCAGTTTATACCCCGAGGCTGGCTACACCTTC
CASSLYPEAGYTF
>.|TRBD1|TRBJ2-6|TRBV5-4
TGTGCCAGCAGCTGGGACAGTCCCTACGGGGCCAACGTCCTGACTTTC
CASSWDSPYGANVLTF